Listed below are T cell receptor beta chains from one sample, sequenced in a study of CD8+ T cells in alopecia areata. Libraries were prepared by immunoSEQ multiplex PCR; TCRdb keeps only in-frame clonotypes and omits some of them. The sample consists of about 130,000 clones, around half of them appearing once. This specimen was CD8+ T cells sorted from blood, taken at week 4, from a patient treated with tofacitinib. The receptors stem from a human donor with alopecia areata. Each CDR3 is given with its conserved first and last residue. Each record gives: J gene, V gene, D gene, clone size, CDR3 protein, CDR3 DNA. D genes are given only for firm matches. The size entry is marked missing in some rows and otherwise reads once, few, many or a size class.

TRBJ1-6,TRBV4-1,.,few,CASSLRGDNSPLHF,TGCGCCAGCAGCCTCAGGGGAGACAATTCACCCCTCCACTTT
TRBJ2-7,TRBV5-1,.,.,CASSLDQGTAYEQYF,TGCGCCAGCAGCTTGGATCAGGGGACTGCCTACGAGCAGTACTTC
TRBJ2-3,TRBV20-1,.,few,CSARDGETQYF,TGCAGTGCCCGTGACGGAGAAACGCAGTATTTT
TRBJ1-2,TRBV13,TRBD1,.,CASSWGTGYGYTF,TGTGCCAGCAGCTGGGGGACAGGATATGGCTACACCTTC
TRBJ1-1,TRBV6-5,.,once,CASSLSGDLNTEAFF,TGTGCCAGCAGTTTATCAGGGGACTTGAACACTGAAGCTTTCTTT
TRBJ2-2,TRBV30,TRBD1,once,CAWSVGTGGTGELFF,TGTGCCTGGAGTGTCGGGACAGGGGGAACGGGGGAGCTGTTTTTT
TRBJ1-2,TRBV29-1,.,.,CSVEGGQGKGGYTF,TGCAGCGTTGAAGGCGGCCAGGGGAAGGGTGGCTACACCTTC
TRBJ1-1,TRBV27,.,few,CASSSRANYTEAFF,TGTGCCAGCAGTTCCAGGGCGAATTACACTGAAGCTTTCTTT
TRBJ2-7,TRBV13,.,few,CASSLMSPYEQYF,TGTGCCAGCAGCTTAATGTCCCCCTACGAGCAGTACTTC
TRBJ1-1,TRBV10-3,.,few,CAISERGAPTEAFF,TGTGCCATCAGTGAGCGGGGGGCGCCCACTGAAGCTTTCTTT
TRBJ2-5,TRBV11-1,.,.,CASSPRERAYQETQYF,TGTGCCAGCAGCCCGAGGGAAAGGGCGTACCAAGAGACCCAGTACTTC
TRBJ2-1,TRBV2,.,few,CASSEAGGGAYNEQFF,TGTGCCAGCAGTGAAGCAGGAGGGGGCGCCTACAATGAGCAGTTCTTC
TRBJ2-2,TRBV25-1,TRBD1,few,CASSDSWDRVSNTGELFF,TGTGCCAGCAGTGATTCCTGGGACAGGGTTTCGAACACCGGGGAGCTGTTTTTT
TRBJ2-2,TRBV5-6,.,.,CASSLITGELFF,TGTGCCAGCAGTTTAATCACCGGGGAGCTGTTTTTT
TRBJ2-1,TRBV4-3,TRBD2,.,CASSQGLASGGAYEQFF,TGCGCCAGCAGCCAAGGCTTGGCTAGCGGGGGGGCCTATGAGCAGTTCTTC
TRBJ2-5,TRBV6-6,TRBD2,.,CASSYTSGGALETQYF,TGTGCCAGCAGTTACACGAGCGGGGGGGCCTTAGAGACCCAGTACTTC
TRBJ1-1,TRBV7-9,TRBD1,few,CASSPGQGGLRSTEAFF,TGTGCCAGCAGCCCTGGACAGGGAGGGCTTAGGAGCACTGAAGCTTTCTTT
TRBJ2-7,TRBV5-4,.,.,CASSLGRSYEQYF,TGTGCCAGCAGCTTGGGCAGATCCTACGAGCAGTACTTC
TRBJ2-3,TRBV5-1,TRBD2,few,CASSFGTSGADTQYF,TGCGCCAGCAGCTTTGGGACTAGCGGGGCAGATACGCAGTATTTT
TRBJ2-3,TRBV11-2,.,.,CASSVAGPRVQSDTQYF,TGTGCCAGCAGCGTGGCGGGTCCGCGGGTTCAATCAGATACGCAGTATTTT
TRBJ1-2,TRBV4-1,TRBD1,.,CASSQGSAGGADYGYTF,TGCGCCAGCAGCCAAGGTTCGGCAGGGGGCGCAGACTATGGCTACACCTTC
TRBJ2-2,TRBV28,.,once,CASSSIQTTGELFF,TGTGCCAGCAGTTCGATTCAAACCACCGGGGAGCTGTTTTTT
TRBJ1-2,TRBV9,.,few,CASSVGGTGLNYGYTF,TGTGCCAGCAGCGTAGGAGGAACAGGACTCAACTATGGCTACACCTTC
TRBJ2-3,TRBV5-1,.,.,CASSDGVASTDTQYF,TGCGCCAGCAGCGACGGGGTGGCGAGCACAGATACGCAGTATTTT
TRBJ1-2,TRBV30,.,once,CAWSVMAGVSYGYTF,TGTGCCTGGAGTGTAATGGCAGGAGTTTCCTATGGCTACACCTTC
TRBJ2-1,TRBV5-6,.,.,CASSLSRGRLYNEQFF,TGTGCCAGCAGCTTGTCTCGGGGGCGTCTTTACAATGAGCAGTTCTTC
TRBJ2-7,TRBV27,.,few,CASSHGLGEQYF,TGTGCCAGCAGTCACGGACTGGGGGAGCAGTACTTC
TRBJ1-6,TRBV9,TRBD1,.,CASSPRAGGDYNSPLHF,TGTGCCAGCAGCCCCCGGGCAGGGGGAGACTATAATTCACCCCTCCACTTT
TRBJ2-7,TRBV18,TRBD1,few,CASSPDHGQVSSYEQYF,TGTGCCAGCTCACCAGACCACGGACAGGTTTCCTCCTACGAGCAGTACTTC
TRBJ1-2,TRBV30,.,.,CACPRNYYYTF,TGTGCCTGTCCGCGGAACTATTACTACACCTTC
TRBJ2-4,TRBV27,.,few,CASRLGRAGAENIQYF,TGTGCCAGCAGATTAGGGCGGGCAGGGGCCGAAAACATTCAGTACTTC
TRBJ1-1,TRBV20-1,.,.,CSANGDGWAFF,TGCAGTGCTAACGGGGACGGTTGGGCTTTCTTT
TRBJ1-2,TRBV2,TRBD1,.,CASTPGGAEYGYTF,TGTGCCAGCACTCCAGGGGGGGCGGAATATGGCTACACCTTC
TRBJ2-3,TRBV5-1,TRBD2,.,CASSLASGGPDTQYF,TGCGCCAGCAGCTTGGCTAGCGGGGGCCCAGATACGCAGTATTTT
TRBJ2-5,TRBV14,TRBD1,.,CASSQKRTGDKETQYF,TGTGCCAGCAGCCAAAAAAGGACAGGGGATAAAGAGACCCAGTACTTC
TRBJ1-1,TRBV7-9,TRBD1,.,CASSFRGDSKNTEAFF,TGTGCCAGCAGCTTTAGAGGGGACAGCAAGAACACTGAAGCTTTCTTT
TRBJ2-2,TRBV7-3,.,.,CASSFSTGTGELFF,TGTGCCAGCAGCTTCTCGACAGGCACCGGGGAGCTGTTTTTT
TRBJ2-3,TRBV11-2,.,.,CASSLEGDSTDTQYF,TGTGCCAGCAGCTTAGAAGGGGACAGCACAGATACGCAGTATTTT
TRBJ1-2,TRBV7-2,TRBD1,few,CASSSDQRTGVYYGYTF,TGTGCCAGCAGCTCAGACCAACGGACAGGAGTTTACTATGGCTACACCTTC
TRBJ2-1,TRBV5-1,TRBD2,.,CASSHHSGEGYNEQFF,TGCGCCAGCAGCCACCATAGCGGGGAGGGGTACAATGAGCAGTTCTTC
TRBJ1-6,TRBV5-6,.,.,CASSLDGVGSPLHF,TGTGCCAGCAGCTTAGACGGTGTGGGTTCACCCCTCCACTTT
TRBJ2-7,TRBV6-6,.,.,CASTQGLTVYEQYF,TGTGCCAGCACCCAAGGCTTGACAGTCTACGAGCAGTACTTC
TRBJ1-2,TRBV14,.,.,CASSRSQTYGYTF,TGTGCCAGCAGCCGGAGTCAGACTTATGGCTACACCTTC
TRBJ2-7,TRBV29-1,TRBD2,few,CSALAGDYEQYF,TGCAGCGCCTTAGCGGGGGATTACGAGCAGTACTTC
TRBJ1-3,TRBV7-9,.,.,CASSPSSVAGNTIYF,TGTGCCAGCAGCCCTTCGTCAGTAGCTGGAAACACCATATATTTT